One T cell receptor beta chain is described in this entry. Its specificity is unknown. The study profiled TCR beta VDJ and CDR3 using genomic DNA as template. MiXCR was run by TCRdb on the reads, yielding one entry per CDR3 protein. This table holds around 200,000 distinct CDR3 sequences, almost 50% found once. The data are from a study of CD8+CD57+ T cells in acquired aplastic anemia. Findings and limits, study-wide: Both patients and controls carried the same twenty-nine CD8+ CDR3 sequences.

It was patients with CD8+CD57+ cell expansion by flow cytometry who were chosen for sequencing. Each patient gave a blood sample that was collected before any therapy had been received. The ends were cut back, 4 bases at V and 0 bases at J, with 13 bases in the middle. CDR1 is ENHRY, CDR2 SYGVKD, per germline. This CDR3 region has 16 residues. The chain joins TRBV10-3 to TRBJ2-1; no clear D gene. This receptor was taken from a human donor with aplastic anemia. The specimen sequenced was sorted CD4+, CD8+, or CD8+CD57+ T cells (not recorded which) from PBMCs. The CDR3: CAISVRLSSSYNEQFF. The CDR3 nucleotides read TGTGCCATCAGTGTACGACTTTCCAGCTCCTACAATGAGCAGTTCTTC.